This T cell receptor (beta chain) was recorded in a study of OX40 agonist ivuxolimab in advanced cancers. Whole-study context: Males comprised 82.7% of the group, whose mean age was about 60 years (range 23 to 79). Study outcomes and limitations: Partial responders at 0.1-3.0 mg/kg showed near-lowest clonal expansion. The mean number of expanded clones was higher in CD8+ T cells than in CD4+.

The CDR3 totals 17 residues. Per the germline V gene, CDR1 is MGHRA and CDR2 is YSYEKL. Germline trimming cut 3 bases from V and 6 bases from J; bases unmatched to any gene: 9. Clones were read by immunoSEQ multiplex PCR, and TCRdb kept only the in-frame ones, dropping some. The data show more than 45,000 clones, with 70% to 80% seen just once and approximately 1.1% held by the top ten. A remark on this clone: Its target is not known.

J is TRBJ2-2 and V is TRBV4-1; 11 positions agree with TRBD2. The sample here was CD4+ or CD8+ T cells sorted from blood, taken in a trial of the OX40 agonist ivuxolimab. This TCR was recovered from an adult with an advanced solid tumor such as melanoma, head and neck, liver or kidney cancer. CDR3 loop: CASSHLIAGGLAGELFF. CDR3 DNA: TGCGCCAGCAGCCACCTAATAGCGGGGGGGCTTGCCGGGGAGCTGTTTTTT.